The 26 T cell receptor beta chains below come from one sample, sequenced in a study of monozygotic twins with inflammatory bowel disease. TCRdb re-analyzed the 5' RACE reads; it lists each CDR3 protein once, without DNA. The repertoire table contains under 130,000 distinct CDR3 sequences. Specimen: blood. Source of these receptors: a human donor with ulcerative colitis or Crohn's disease, or a healthy co-twin of an affected twin (not recorded which).

The V and J genes are TRBV5-1 and TRBJ1-2; TCRdb names TRBD1, which stays unverified in the absence of DNA. Looked up from germline, CDR1 is SGHRS and CDR2 is YFSETQ. This CDR3 region has 13 residues. The CDR3 spells CASSSPHRDGYTF.

The chain has TRBV7-8 and TRBJ2-7; checking the TCRdb D call of TRBD2 is not possible without DNA. Germline V gives CDR1 SGHVS, CDR2 FQNEAQ. CDR3 length equals 14 residues. The CDR3: CASSSGLYSYEQYF.

V gene TRBV5-4 combines with J gene TRBJ1-1. Germline CDR1 is SGHNT and CDR2 is YYREEE (reference sequence). The CDR3 totals 16 residues. The CDR3 reads CASSLAGQRMNTEAFF.

V and J are TRBV20-1 and TRBJ1-6. Looked up from germline, CDR1 is DFQATT and CDR2 is SNEGSKA (reference sequence). CDR3 size: 13 residues. CDR3 sequence reads: CSAREDYNSPLHF.

The rearrangement links TRBV19 to TRBJ1-5; no DNA is available, so the TRBD1 call from TCRdb remains unchecked. CDR3 length equals 16 residues. Germline lookup yields CDR1 LNHDA and CDR2 SQIVND (reference sequence). The CDR3 loop is CASRLNRGSGNQPQHF.

This rearrangement joins TRBV7-2 to TRBJ2-7; TCRdb's assignment of TRBD1 cannot be checked, as there is no DNA. The CDR3 is 16 residues long. Per germline, CDR1 SGHTA and CDR2 FQGNSA. The CDR3 sequence: CASSHLTGTVAYEQYF.

The CDR3 sequence is CSAFPPSGDYEQYF. This chain joins TRBV20-1 and TRBJ2-7; with no DNA, the TCRdb D assignment of TRBD2 cannot be verified. CDR1 and CDR2 from the germline V gene are DFQATT and SNEGSKA (reference sequence). The CDR3 contains 14 residues.

The V gene is TRBV4-3, the J gene TRBJ2-1; TCRdb proposes TRBD2, but this gene call is untestable without DNA. The CDR3 has 14 residues. The V gene's germline CDR1 is LGHNA and CDR2 YSLEER. The CDR3 sequence: CASSHRTSANEQFF.

The chain combines TRBV28 with TRBJ1-3. CDR3 length: 12 residues. Germline values: CDR1 MDHEN, CDR2 SYDVKM. CDR3 protein: CASSSPGNTIYF.

The rearrangement uses TRBV7-2 and TRBJ2-4; the D call from TCRdb, TRBD1, cannot be confirmed without DNA. Germline CDR1 SGHTA, CDR2 FQGNSA. CDR3 length equals 16 residues. The CDR3 spells CASSLRSVQSKNIQYF.

The chain uses TRBV6-5 and TRBJ2-3. CDR1 is MNHEY, CDR2 SVGAGI, per germline. This CDR3 is 11 amino acids long. CDR3 protein: CASSLQDTQYF.

The chain has TRBV13 and TRBJ2-7; as DNA is missing, the TRBD1 call by TCRdb cannot be tested. CDR1 is PRHDT and CDR2 is FYEKMQ in the germline V gene (reference sequence). This CDR3 is built from 16 residues. CDR3 amino acids: CASSLRWAPPSNEQYF.

This rearrangement joins TRBV20-1 to TRBJ2-3; TCRdb gives TRBD1 as the D gene, but with no DNA this cannot be confirmed. CDR1 is DFQATT and CDR2 is SNEGSKA in the germline V gene (reference sequence). The CDR3 covers 16 residues. The CDR3 sequence: CSALRKDRAPTDTQYF.

V and J are TRBV7-2 and TRBJ2-1; TCRdb returns TRBD2, unconfirmable since there is no DNA. The CDR3 covers 15 residues. The germline gives CDR1 SGHTA, CDR2 FQGNSA. The chain's CDR3 is CASSPPGLADNEQFF.

The chain joins TRBV6-4 to TRBJ2-2. This CDR3 has 14 residues. CDR1 and CDR2 from the germline V gene are MRHNA and SNTAGT. CDR3 sequence reads: CASSDSDNTGELFF.

The chain combines TRBV5-4 with TRBJ2-7. CDR3 length: 12 amino acids. The germline gives CDR1 SGHNT, CDR2 YYREEE (reference sequence). This CDR3 reads CASSFQGYEQYF.

The chain carries TRBV7-2 and TRBJ1-2; TCRdb reports TRBD1, a call that lacks DNA to check it against. Germline values: CDR1 SGHTA, CDR2 FQGNSA. The CDR3 covers 14 residues. CDR3 region: CASSQDRGAGGYTF. The whole variable domain, remainder taken from reference TRBV7-2 and TRBJ1-2, is GAGVSQSPSNKVTEKGKDVELRCDPISGHTALYWYRQSLGQGLEFLIYFQGNSAPDKSGLPSDRFSAERTGGSVSTLTIQRTQQEDSAVYLCASSQDRGAGGYTFGSGTRLTVV.

The gene calls are TRBV27 and TRBJ2-2. CDR3 length equals 12 residues. CDR1 MNHEY and CDR2 SMNVEV come from the germline V gene (reference sequence). The CDR3 sequence: CASSYNTGELFF.

This chain joins TRBV4-2 and TRBJ2-7; TCRdb's D call, TRBD1, is unchecked because there is no DNA. CDR3 length equals 15 residues. Germline lookup yields CDR1 LGHNA and CDR2 YNFKEQ. CDR3 sequence: CASSQEDNLGNEQYF.

The chain employs TRBV20-1 and TRBJ2-4; the D call from TCRdb, TRBD2, cannot be confirmed without DNA. CDR3 size: 15 residues. Germline V lookup: CDR1 DFQATT, CDR2 SNEGSKA (reference sequence). CDR3 amino acids: CSARASGLAKNIQYF.

This rearrangement joins TRBV7-8 to TRBJ1-1; with no DNA, the TCRdb D assignment of TRBD1 cannot be verified. CDR3 length equals 14 residues. Per the germline V gene, CDR1 is SGHVS and CDR2 is FQNEAQ. CDR3 protein: CASSTYPGMTEAFF. Supplemented by reference TRBV7-8 and TRBJ1-1, the full variable domain reads GAGVSQSPRYKVAKRGQDVALRCDPISGHVSLFWYQQALGQGPEFLTYFQNEAQLDKSGLPSDRFFAERPEGSVSTLKIQRTQQEDSAVYLCASSTYPGMTEAFFGQGTRLTVV.

The V call is TRBV6-5, the J call TRBJ1-6; TCRdb designates TRBD1, a call that cannot be tested without DNA. Germline V CDR1 and CDR2: MNHEY, SVGAGI. The CDR3 covers 13 residues. CDR3 residues: CASKTGTYSPLHF.

The chain combines TRBV29-1 with TRBJ2-7; TCRdb indicates TRBD1, and absent DNA this call remains unverified. CDR1 is SQVTM and CDR2 is ANQGSEA in the germline V gene. The CDR3 totals 12 residues. The CDR3 sequence is CSGQDRAYEQYF.

This clonotype counts as medium-sized by frequency. V and J are TRBV5-1 and TRBJ1-5. CDR1 and CDR2 (germline): SGHRS, YFSETQ. The CDR3 has 13 amino acids. CDR3 protein: CASSLDSNQPQHF.

The chain employs TRBV7-2 and TRBJ1-6; no DNA is available, so the TRBD1 call from TCRdb remains unchecked. The CDR3 has 17 residues. The germline CDR1 and CDR2 sequences are SGHTA and FQGNSA. CDR3 sequence: CASSTAHVAGRNSPLHF.

The rearrangement links TRBV4-3 to TRBJ1-1. The CDR3 runs 17 residues. CDR1 is LGHNA and CDR2 is YSLEER in the germline V gene. The CDR3: CASSQRVFRDLSGEAFF.